The rows below give T cell receptor beta chains drawn from one sample of a study of T cells after yellow fever vaccination. MiXCR was run by TCRdb on the 5' RACE reads, yielding one entry per CDR3 protein. The table records 200,000 to 300,000 distinct CDR3 sequences, 6% to 8% of them present only once. Sequencing used CD4+ T cells sorted from PBMCs, obtained on the day of the yellow fever booster vaccination. The receptor set was obtained from a man aged 25 to 40 who received the YFV17D yellow fever vaccine. CDR3s include the opening cysteine and the closing phenylalanine or tryptophan. A D gene is named only where the DNA matches it firmly. Size is omitted from some rows. Given values are once, few, many or a class for expanded clones.

d_gene,v_gene,abundance,j_gene,CDR3aa,CDR3nt
NA,TRBV12-3/TRBV12-4,many,TRBJ1-1,CASSSKGLNTEAFF,TGTGCCAGCAGTTCGAAGGGCCTGAACACTGAAGCTTTCTTT
NA,TRBV10-3,many,TRBJ2-5,CAISESRMRETQYF,TGTGCCATCAGTGAGTCGCGCATGCGAGAGACCCAGTACTTC
NA,TRBV5-1,NA,TRBJ2-2,CASSISGPNTGELFF,TGCGCCAGCAGCATTAGCGGTCCGAACACCGGGGAGCTGTTTTTT
NA,TRBV12-3/TRBV12-4,few,TRBJ2-5,CASSLNRDQETQYF,TGTGCCAGCAGTTTAAACAGAGACCAAGAGACCCAGTACTTC
TRBD1,TRBV7-2,NA,TRBJ1-1,CASSPQGWITEAFF,TGTGCCAGCAGCCCACAGGGGTGGATCACTGAAGCTTTCTTT
NA,TRBV5-1,NA,TRBJ2-7,CASSGGTFYEQYF,TGCGCCAGCAGCGGGGGCACCTTCTACGAGCAGTACTTC
TRBD1,TRBV5-4,NA,TRBJ1-1,CASSLAGQGPEAFF,TGTGCCAGCAGCTTGGCGGGACAGGGTCCTGAAGCTTTCTTT
NA,TRBV20-1,NA,TRBJ1-5,CSATTGPSNQPQHF,TGCAGTGCCACGACAGGCCCGAGCAATCAGCCCCAGCATTTT
NA,TRBV3-1,few,TRBJ1-1,CASSRGNERLAAFF,TGTGCCAGCAGCCGGGGAAACGAGCGACTTGCGGCTTTCTTT
NA,TRBV7-2,few,TRBJ1-1,CASSLWNRDGFEAFF,TGTGCCAGCAGCTTATGGAACAGGGACGGCTTTGAAGCTTTCTTT
NA,TRBV11-1,many,TRBJ2-3,CASSPQRATDTQYF,TGTGCCAGCAGCCCGCAGCGGGCCACAGATACGCAGTATTTT
NA,TRBV5-8,NA,TRBJ2-2,CASSLVRGGELFF,TGTGCCAGCAGCTTGGTACGGGGCGGGGAGCTGTTTTTT
TRBD2,TRBV10-3,few,TRBJ2-5,CATSWTSGRGQETQYF,TGTGCCACCAGCTGGACTAGCGGGAGAGGGCAAGAGACCCAGTACTTC
NA,TRBV4-2,few,TRBJ1-5,CASSQEVSQPQHF,TGTGCCAGCAGCCAAGAAGTTAGTCAGCCCCAGCATTTT
NA,TRBV29-1,NA,TRBJ1-3,CSAAKFPADTFTGNTIYF,TGCAGCGCTGCTAAGTTTCCCGCTGACACCTTTACTGGAAACACCATATATTTT
NA,TRBV6-5,many,TRBJ2-2,CASSYLQGTGELFF,TGTGCCAGCAGTTATCTGCAGGGGACCGGGGAGCTGTTTTTT
TRBD2,TRBV9,few,TRBJ2-1,CASSATSGRPSYNEQFF,TGTGCCAGCAGCGCCACTAGCGGGAGGCCCTCTTACAATGAGCAGTTCTTC
NA,TRBV5-4,few,TRBJ2-4,CASSLDLAKNIQYF,TGTGCCAGCAGCTTGGATCTAGCCAAAAACATTCAGTACTTC
NA,TRBV7-9,NA,TRBJ2-3,CASSYGLLDTQYF,TGTGCCAGCAGCTATGGCTTATTGGATACGCAGTATTTT
TRBD2,TRBV20-1,few,TRBJ2-2,CSARARAGGPTGELFF,TGCAGTGCTAGAGCTCGCGCGGGGGGTCCCACCGGGGAGCTGTTTTTT
NA,TRBV20-1,few,TRBJ2-3,CSARSPASAPDTQYF,TGCAGTGCTAGAAGCCCGGCTAGCGCACCAGATACGCAGTATTTT
NA,TRBV15,few,TRBJ1-1,CATSRDQGSAFF,TGTGCCACCAGCAGAGACCAGGGTTCTGCTTTCTTT
NA,TRBV5-1,many,TRBJ2-1,CASSLFGGHNEQFF,TGCGCCAGCAGCTTGTTCGGGGGCCACAATGAGCAGTTCTTC
NA,TRBV7-2,NA,TRBJ2-3,CASSPGVGTDTQYF,TGTGCCAGCAGCCCGGGAGTTGGGACAGATACGCAGTATTTT
TRBD2,TRBV20-1,NA,TRBJ2-5,CSARDLRGTSGRYQETQYF,TGCAGTGCTAGAGATTTACGAGGGACTAGCGGGAGGTACCAAGAGACCCAGTACTTC
NA,TRBV19,NA,TRBJ2-5,CASRDWETQYF,TGTGCCAGTAGAGATTGGGAGACCCAGTACTTC
NA,TRBV6-1,few,TRBJ1-4,CASSSREGGEKLFF,TGTGCCAGCAGCTCCCGGGAGGGGGGGGAAAAACTGTTTTTT
NA,TRBV4-3,NA,TRBJ2-7,CASSQSAGVPEQYF,TGCGCCAGCAGCCAATCCGCCGGTGTTCCCGAGCAGTACTTC
NA,TRBV7-2,few,TRBJ2-5,CASSPRLGWETQYF,TGTGCCAGCAGCCCCAGACTTGGGTGGGAGACCCAGTACTTC
NA,TRBV7-2,NA,TRBJ1-5,CASSPRTVGPQHF,TGTGCCAGCAGCCCCAGGACAGTTGGGCCCCAGCATTTT
TRBD2,TRBV5-1,many,TRBJ2-1,CASSLGRTSGHEQFF,TGCGCCAGCAGCTTGGGACGTACTAGCGGCCATGAGCAGTTCTTC
NA,TRBV14,many,TRBJ2-3,CASSHMRDFSTDTQYF,TGTGCCAGCAGCCATATGAGAGACTTCAGCACAGATACGCAGTATTTT
TRBD2,TRBV4-3,NA,TRBJ2-7,CASSQGRGRVKDEQYF,TGCGCCAGCAGCCAAGGCCGCGGGAGGGTAAAGGACGAGCAGTACTTC
NA,TRBV20-1,many,TRBJ1-2,CSARETAVNYGYTF,TGCAGTGCTAGAGAGACAGCAGTTAACTATGGCTACACCTTC
NA,TRBV6-2/TRBV6-3,NA,TRBJ1-5,CASSYTTGGVIKTQHF,TGTGCCAGCAGTTACACGACAGGTGGGGTAATAAAGACCCAGCATTTT
TRBD2,TRBV14,NA,TRBJ2-1,CASSPLLVASGGEQFF,TGTGCCAGCAGCCCCCTACTGGTGGCTAGCGGGGGTGAGCAGTTCTTC
TRBD2,TRBV5-1,few,TRBJ2-3,CASSSIAGTSTDTQYF,TGCGCCAGCAGCTCCATAGCGGGCACTAGCACAGATACGCAGTATTTT
NA,TRBV5-1,few,TRBJ2-7,CASSSGVTYEQYF,TGCGCCAGTAGTTCCGGGGTAACCTACGAGCAGTACTTC
NA,TRBV29-1,many,TRBJ1-2,CSVDVSGYYGYTF,TGCAGCGTTGATGTGTCCGGCTACTATGGCTACACCTTC
TRBD1,TRBV5-1,few,TRBJ2-1,CASSWDRRNEQFF,TGCGCCAGCAGCTGGGACAGACGCAATGAGCAGTTCTTC
TRBD1,TRBV11-2,NA,TRBJ2-5,CASSLGAGTGGETQYF,TGTGCCAGCAGCTTAGGGGCCGGGACAGGGGGAGAGACCCAGTACTTC
NA,TRBV9,NA,TRBJ2-3,CASSVRALDTDTQYF,TGTGCCAGCAGCGTCCGAGCCCTAGACACAGATACGCAGTATTTT
TRBD2,TRBV29-1,many,TRBJ2-3,CSVDVLAGLDTQYF,TGCAGCGTTGACGTACTAGCGGGGTTAGATACGCAGTATTTT
NA,TRBV11-2,NA,TRBJ1-2,CASSLEYPSQRNYGYTF,TGTGCCAGCAGCTTAGAGTACCCCTCGCAACGGAACTATGGCTACACCTTC
TRBD2,TRBV7-2,NA,TRBJ2-5,CASSLGGLAGRETQYF,TGTGCCAGCAGCTTAGGCGGACTAGCGGGAAGAGAGACCCAGTACTTC